These T cell receptor beta chains were read from a single sample in a study of blood T cell repertoires in COVID-19. Clones were sequenced by immunoSEQ multiplex PCR, and TCRdb holds only the in-frame ones, with some missing. The table records about 75,000 clones, 88% of them present only once. The sequencing input was peripheral blood. These receptors were taken from a human donor in a cohort sampled during active COVID-19. The CDR3 runs from the conserved cysteine through the conserved F or W. The D gene is left open where the match is weak. Not all rows give a size; the values are once, few, many and, for expanded clones, a class.

V gene	J gene	D gene	clone size	CDR3 DNA	CDR3 protein
TRBV30	TRBJ1-6	NA	NA	TGTGCCCGTTCGGGGTCGGGTCGTAGTTCACCCCTCCACTTT	CARSGSGRSSPLHF
TRBV6-6	TRBJ1-6	NA	few	TGTGCCAGCAGTTACTTGGAGGATAATTCACCCCTCCACTTT	CASSYLEDNSPLHF
TRBV5-1	TRBJ1-2	TRBD1	few	TGCGCCAGCAGCATATCGACAGGGGGCGCAGGCTATGGCTACACCTTC	CASSISTGGAGYGYTF
TRBV15	TRBJ1-4	NA	NA	TGTGCCACCAGCAATCGACAGGTTCAAGGTGAAAAACTGTTTTTT	CATSNRQVQGEKLFF
TRBV5-1	TRBJ2-5	NA	NA	TGCGCCAGCAGCTTACAGGACCCCATAGGGGAGACCCAGTACTTC	CASSLQDPIGETQYF
TRBV6-2/TRBV6-3	TRBJ2-3	TRBD2	NA	TGTGCCAGCAGTACCGGGGGGACAGATACGCAGTATTTT	CASSTGGTDTQYF
TRBV11-2	TRBJ2-7	NA	NA	TGTGCCAGCAGCCTAAAATACGAGCAGTACTTC	CASSLKYEQYF
TRBV15	TRBJ1-4	TRBD1	NA	TGTGCCACCAGCAGGGGACAGGGGGCGACTAATGAAAAACTGTTTTTT	CATSRGQGATNEKLFF
TRBV10-3	TRBJ2-7	TRBD1	NA	TGTGCCATCAAGCCGGGACAGGGGGCTTTACACGAGCAGTACTTC	CAIKPGQGALHEQYF
TRBV28	TRBJ2-1	TRBD2	once	TGTGCCAGCAGTTTATTTAGAGGGGGGGGACTAGCGAGCAATGAGCAGTTCTTC	CASSLFRGGGLASNEQFF
TRBV25-1	TRBJ1-4	TRBD1	NA	TGTGCCAGCAGTGAATGGGTTTTCGCAGGGGGTGAAAAACTGTTTTTT	CASSEWVFAGGEKLFF
TRBV19	TRBJ1-4	TRBD1	NA	TGTGCCAGTAGTTATCCGGGGACAGGGGGTGAAAAACTGTTTTTT	CASSYPGTGGEKLFF
TRBV12-5	TRBJ1-4	NA	NA	TGTGCTAGTGGTCTTGACAGCCCTAATGAAAAACTGTTTTTT	CASGLDSPNEKLFF
TRBV5-1	TRBJ2-4	NA	NA	TGCGCCAGCAGCTTGGAAACAACTGGGAGCATTCAGTACTTC	CASSLETTGSIQYF